This record concerns one TCR beta chain sequence. Data came from immunoSEQ multiplex PCR; TCRdb stores just in-frame clones and leaves some out. Of roughly 100,000 clones listed, roughly 80% are singletons. The data belong to a study of blood T cell repertoires in COVID-19. The TCR originated in a human donor in a cohort sampled during active COVID-19. The sequenced sample was peripheral blood.

CDR3 sequence reads: CASVGLAGRNEQFF. The DNA for the CDR3 is TGTGCCAGTGTGGGACTAGCGGGGCGCAATGAGCAGTTCTTC. The V gene is TRBV2, the J gene TRBJ2-1; 13 positions agree with TRBD2. V shed 9 bases, J shed 6 bases, and the junction held 5 bases outside the gene matches. This CDR3 spans 14 amino acids. In germline, CDR1 is SNHLY, CDR2 FYNNEI.